This TCR beta chain was sequenced for a study of cytomegalovirus exposure and HLA in healthy donors. The primer mix had 60 Vbeta and 13 Jbeta primers. Sequencing was performed with immunoSEQ multiplex PCR; in TCRdb, only in-frame clones are kept and a portion is missing. The sample lists 110,000 or so clones; 65% to 85% were seen once. This CDR3 contains 16 residues. Germline-derived CDR1 and CDR2 are MNHNS and SASEGT. V lost 0 bases and J 5 bases, leaving 13 bases between the germline ends. This TCR was sampled from a woman aged 25-40 years in good health and CMV-seropositive. The sample consisted of PBMCs. The chain is built from TRBV6-1 and TRBJ1-4, with D hard to call. Written as DNA, the CDR3 is TGTGCCAGCAGTGAAGCATTGGGCCTAATGAATGAAAAACTGTTTTTT. This translates into CASSEALGLMNEKLFF.